This T cell receptor beta chain was retrieved from a study of T-cell memory formation after mild COVID-19. Study-level background: Clusters of TCRs were largely donor specific.

Using its own MiXCR run on the 5' RACE reads, TCRdb lists one record per CDR3 protein. Found here are around 300,000 distinct CDR3 sequences, less than 20% of them singletons; the top ten hold around 21%. Notes on this clonotype: The antigen is undetermined.

CDR1 SQVTM and CDR2 ANQGSEA come from the germline V gene. V was pared by 4 bases and J by 4 bases, with 8 bases between. The length of the CDR3 is 13 residues. Notes on the study in general: Pre-infection memory already had some responding clones, implying cross-reactive memory joined. Clones shrinking from day 15 to 85 showed even CD4/CD8 mixes; later expanders tilted CD4+.

The chain couples TRBV29-1 to TRBJ2-6; TRBD2 might be the D (5 bases). The TCR was taken from a man aged 18 to 29 who had mild COVID-19 (a few samples of this study predate the infection). Cell type and time point are not known. Material for sequencing was PBMCs or a T cell subset sorted from them (not recorded which). For the CDR3, the DNA is TGCAGCGTTGGATCGGGGGGGGCCAACGTCCTGACTTTC. Its translation is CSVGSGGANVLTF.